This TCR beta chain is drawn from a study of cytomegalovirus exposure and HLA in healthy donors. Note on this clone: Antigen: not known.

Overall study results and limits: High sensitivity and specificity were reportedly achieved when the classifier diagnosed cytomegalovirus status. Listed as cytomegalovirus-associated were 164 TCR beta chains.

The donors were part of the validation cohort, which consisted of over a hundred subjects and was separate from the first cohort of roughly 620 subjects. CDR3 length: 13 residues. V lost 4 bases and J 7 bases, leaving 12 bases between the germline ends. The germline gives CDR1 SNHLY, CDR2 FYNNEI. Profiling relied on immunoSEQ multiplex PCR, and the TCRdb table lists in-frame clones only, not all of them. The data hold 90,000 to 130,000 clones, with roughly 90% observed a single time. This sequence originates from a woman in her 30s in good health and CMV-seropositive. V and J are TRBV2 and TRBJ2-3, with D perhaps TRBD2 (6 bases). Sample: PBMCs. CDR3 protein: CASSGGRGNTQYF. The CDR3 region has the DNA TGTGCCAGCAGTGGGGGACGGGGGAATACGCAGTATTTT.